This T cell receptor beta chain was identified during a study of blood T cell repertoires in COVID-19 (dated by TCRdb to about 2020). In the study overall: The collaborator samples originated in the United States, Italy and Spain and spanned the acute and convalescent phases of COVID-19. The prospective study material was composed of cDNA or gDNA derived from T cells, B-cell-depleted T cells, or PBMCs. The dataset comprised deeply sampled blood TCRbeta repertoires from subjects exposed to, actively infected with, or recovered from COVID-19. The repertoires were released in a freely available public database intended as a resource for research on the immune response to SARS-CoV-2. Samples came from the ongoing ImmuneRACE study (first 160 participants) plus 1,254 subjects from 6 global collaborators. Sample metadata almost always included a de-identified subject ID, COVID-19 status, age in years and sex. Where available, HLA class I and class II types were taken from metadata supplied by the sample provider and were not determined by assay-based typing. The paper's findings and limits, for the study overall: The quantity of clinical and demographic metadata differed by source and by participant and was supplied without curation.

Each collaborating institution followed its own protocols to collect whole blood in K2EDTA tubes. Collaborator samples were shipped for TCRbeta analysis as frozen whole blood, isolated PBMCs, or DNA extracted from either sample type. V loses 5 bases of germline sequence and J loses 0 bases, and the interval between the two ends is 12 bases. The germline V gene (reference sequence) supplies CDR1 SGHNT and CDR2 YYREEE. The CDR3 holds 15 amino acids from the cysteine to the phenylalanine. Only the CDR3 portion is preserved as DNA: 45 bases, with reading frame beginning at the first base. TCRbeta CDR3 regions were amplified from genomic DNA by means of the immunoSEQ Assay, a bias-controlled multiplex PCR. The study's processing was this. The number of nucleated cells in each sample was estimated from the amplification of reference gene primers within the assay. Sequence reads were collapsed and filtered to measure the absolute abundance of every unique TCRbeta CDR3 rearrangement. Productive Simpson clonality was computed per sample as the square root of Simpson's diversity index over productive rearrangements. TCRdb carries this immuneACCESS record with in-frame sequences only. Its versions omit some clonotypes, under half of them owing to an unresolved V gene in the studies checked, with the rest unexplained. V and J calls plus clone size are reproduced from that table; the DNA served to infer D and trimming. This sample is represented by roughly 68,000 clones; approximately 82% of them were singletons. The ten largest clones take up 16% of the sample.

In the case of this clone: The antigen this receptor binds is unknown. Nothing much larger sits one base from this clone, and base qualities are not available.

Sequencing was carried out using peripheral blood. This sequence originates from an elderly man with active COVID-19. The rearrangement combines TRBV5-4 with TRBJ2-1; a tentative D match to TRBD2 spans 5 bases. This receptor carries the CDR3 CASRGRGSSYNEQFF. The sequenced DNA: TGTGCCAGCAGAGGGCGAGGGAGCTCCTACAATGAGCAGTTCTTC.